This T cell receptor beta chain is drawn from a study of blood T cell repertoires in COVID-19. In the study's own analysis: Estimates of nucleated cell counts were drawn from the amplification of reference gene primers. TCRdb keeps only in-frame clones here, not all; method: immunoSEQ multiplex PCR. V and J calls and clone size follow that table, whereas D and trimming were derived from the DNA. The sample includes about 270,000 clones, under 95% seen only once; the top ten take approximately 3%. This CDR3 is 12 amino acids long. Germline assignment: CDR1 SGHNT and CDR2 YYREEE (reference sequence). Trimming shortened V by 4 bases and J by 5 bases, and 9 bases separated the two germline ends.

The specimen sequenced was PBMCs or T cells enriched from blood (not recorded which). The TCR originated in a man between 40 and 49 years old who had been exposed to COVID-19. The chain recombines TRBV5-4 with TRBJ2-5, with D tentatively TRBD1 (5 bases). The CDR3 is CASSRSGETQYF. The CDR3 DNA follows: TGTGCCAGCAGCAGGTCAGGGGAGACCCAGTACTTC.